This record concerns one T cell receptor (beta chain) sequence. Its antigen is still unknown. One base away there is no much larger clone; base qualities are not given. TCRbeta CDR3 regions were amplified from genomic DNA by means of the immunoSEQ Assay, a bias-controlled multiplex PCR. The study's own analysis went as follows. Within the assay, amplification of reference gene primers was used to estimate how many nucleated cells each sample contained. Sequence reads were collapsed and filtered to measure the absolute abundance of every unique TCRbeta CDR3 rearrangement. Productive Simpson clonality was computed per sample as the square root of Simpson's diversity index over productive rearrangements. In its TCRdb copy, this immuneACCESS table keeps in-frame sequences only and misses some clones. Where compared with another copy, unresolved V genes explain less than half of these, and the others have no known cause. D and trimming come from the DNA, and the V and J calls and clone size come from that table. The sample table contains 120,000 to 150,000 clones; only one count was recorded for about 80% of them. The top ten constitute around 10% of the sample.

The data stem from a study of blood T cell repertoires in COVID-19 (TCRdb year 2020). Background for the entire study: The collaborator samples originated in the United States, Italy and Spain and spanned the acute and convalescent phases of COVID-19. The dataset comprised deeply sampled blood TCRbeta repertoires from subjects exposed to, actively infected with, or recovered from COVID-19. Samples came from the ongoing ImmuneRACE study (first 160 participants) plus 1,254 subjects from 6 global collaborators. The sample metadata nearly always contained a de-identified subject ID, COVID-19 status, age in years and sex. Where available, HLA class I and class II types were taken from metadata supplied by the sample provider and were not determined by assay-based typing. The material from the prospective study consisted of cDNA or gDNA derived from T cells, B-cell-depleted T cells, or PBMCs. A freely available public database, intended as a resource for researchers studying the immune response to SARS-CoV-2, is where the repertoires were released.

V is pruned by 5 bases and J by 5 bases, leaving 13 bases of the junction without a gene match. CDR1 is given as SNHLY and CDR2 as FYNNEI, both from the germline V gene. The CDR3 has 17 amino acids, counting the end cysteine and phenylalanine. The sequence is cut down to CDR3 DNA, 51 bases in frame from base 1. General study outcomes and caveats: The quantity of clinical and demographic metadata differed by source and by participant and was supplied without curation.

The collaborating institutions used their own protocols to collect whole blood in K2EDTA tubes. For TCRbeta analysis, collaborator samples were shipped as frozen whole blood, as isolated PBMCs, or as DNA extracted from either sample type. The material sequenced was peripheral blood. Recombination joined TRBV2 with TRBJ1-5, with TRBD1 identical over 9 junction bases. This TCR derives from an elderly woman in a cohort sampled during active or convalescent COVID-19. The DNA sequence follows: TGTGCCAGCAGTTGGACAGGGGCGAATGGGCTGTATCAGCCCCAGCATTTT. This sequence encodes CASSWTGANGLYQPQHF.